The rows below give T cell receptor beta chains drawn from one sample of a study of shared clonotypes between healthy human individuals. Sequencing used immunoSEQ multiplex PCR; TCRdb keeps in-frame clones, though not all of them. The table records roughly 1.4 million clones, 98% of them present only once. Sequencing was done on a sample of naive CD4+ T cells sorted from blood. Source of these receptors: a young man in good health. Each CDR3 is given with its conserved first and last residue. A D gene is named only where the DNA matches it firmly. The size field is filled for only some rows; it gives once, few, many or a size class.

d_call: -; clone_size: -; j_call: TRBJ1-1; cdr3_length: 16; v_call: TRBV27; cdr3_nt: TGTGCCAGCAGTCCCGGTTTGGGAAGGGGGTATACTGAAGCTTTCTTT; cdr3_aa: CASSPGLGRGYTEAFF
d_call: TRBD1; clone_size: -; j_call: TRBJ1-5; cdr3_length: 15; v_call: TRBV28; cdr3_nt: TGTGCCAGCAGTCTTACAGGGGGCCGGGATCAGCCCCAGCATTTT; cdr3_aa: CASSLTGGRDQPQHF
d_call: TRBD2; clone_size: -; j_call: TRBJ2-7; cdr3_length: 16; v_call: TRBV29-1; cdr3_nt: TGCAGCGTTGGCACCGGGGCGGGAGGAAGCTACTACGAGCAGTACTTC; cdr3_aa: CSVGTGAGGSYYEQYF
d_call: -; clone_size: -; j_call: TRBJ2-1; cdr3_length: 15; v_call: TRBV5-1; cdr3_nt: TGCGCCAGCAGCTTGGGGGACACACCCTACAATGAGCAGTTCTTC; cdr3_aa: CASSLGDTPYNEQFF
d_call: -; clone_size: -; j_call: TRBJ2-1; cdr3_length: 16; v_call: TRBV9; cdr3_nt: TGTGCCAGCAGCCCCCGGACTCAGATAGGGACCAATGAGCAGTTCTTC; cdr3_aa: CASSPRTQIGTNEQFF
d_call: TRBD1; clone_size: once; j_call: TRBJ2-7; cdr3_length: 15; v_call: TRBV13; cdr3_nt: TGTGCCAGCAGCGACGGGACAGGGGGCCTTCCCGAGCAGTACTTC; cdr3_aa: CASSDGTGGLPEQYF
d_call: -; clone_size: -; j_call: TRBJ2-1; cdr3_length: 15; v_call: TRBV6-5; cdr3_nt: TGTGCCAGCAGTCGCCGGGCCCAAGCCTACAATGAGCAGTTCTTC; cdr3_aa: CASSRRAQAYNEQFF
d_call: -; clone_size: -; j_call: TRBJ1-4; cdr3_length: 16; v_call: TRBV10-3; cdr3_nt: TGTGCCGCGCCTGGGGCGGGGGTCCGAGTTAATGAAAAACTGTTTTTT; cdr3_aa: CAAPGAGVRVNEKLFF
d_call: -; clone_size: -; j_call: TRBJ2-7; cdr3_length: 13; v_call: TRBV11-3; cdr3_nt: TGTGCCAGCAGCTTAGCGGGGGACTACGAGCAGTACTTC; cdr3_aa: CASSLAGDYEQYF
d_call: -; clone_size: once; j_call: TRBJ1-5; cdr3_length: 15; v_call: TRBV27; cdr3_nt: TGTGCCAGCAGTTACACCAGCTATAGCAATCAGCCCCAGCATTTT; cdr3_aa: CASSYTSYSNQPQHF
d_call: -; clone_size: -; j_call: TRBJ2-3; cdr3_length: 15; v_call: TRBV10-2; cdr3_nt: TGCGCCAGCAGAAAACAGGGACGATTCACAGATACGCAGTATTTT; cdr3_aa: CASRKQGRFTDTQYF
d_call: -; clone_size: -; j_call: TRBJ1-4; cdr3_length: 16; v_call: TRBV4-3; cdr3_nt: TGCGCCAGCAGCCAAGACCAACGGCAACGAGGGGAAAAACTGTTTTTT; cdr3_aa: CASSQDQRQRGEKLFF
d_call: TRBD2; clone_size: -; j_call: TRBJ2-3; cdr3_length: 18; v_call: TRBV30; cdr3_nt: TGTGCCTGGAGTGGCAGACTAGCGGGAGGGGGGAGCACAGATACGCAGTATTTT; cdr3_aa: CAWSGRLAGGGSTDTQYF
d_call: -; clone_size: -; j_call: TRBJ1-1; cdr3_length: 12; v_call: TRBV28; cdr3_nt: TGTGCCAGCTTTGAGGGGGTAACTGAAGCTTTCTTT; cdr3_aa: CASFEGVTEAFF
d_call: -; clone_size: -; j_call: TRBJ2-7; cdr3_length: 13; v_call: TRBV10-2; cdr3_nt: TGCGCCAGCAGCCCAGACATAACCTACGAGCAGTACTTC; cdr3_aa: CASSPDITYEQYF
d_call: TRBD1; clone_size: -; j_call: TRBJ2-1; cdr3_length: 18; v_call: TRBV7-9; cdr3_nt: TGTGCCAGCAGCTCCGGGACAGGGAGGACACCAATCCGGCATGAGCAGTTCTTC; cdr3_aa: CASSSGTGRTPIRHEQFF
d_call: -; clone_size: -; j_call: TRBJ2-7; cdr3_length: 12; v_call: TRBV14; cdr3_nt: TGTGCCAGCAGCCAAGATAGGCGGAAGCAGTACTTC; cdr3_aa: CASSQDRRKQYF
d_call: -; clone_size: -; j_call: TRBJ2-3; cdr3_length: 15; v_call: TRBV18; cdr3_nt: TGTGCCAGCTCACCTTCAGGGGGGCTCACAGATACGCAGTATTTT; cdr3_aa: CASSPSGGLTDTQYF
d_call: TRBD2; clone_size: -; j_call: TRBJ2-3; cdr3_length: 15; v_call: TRBV5-1; cdr3_nt: TGCGCCAGCAGCCGGACTAGCGGGACCACAGATACGCAGTATTTT; cdr3_aa: CASSRTSGTTDTQYF
d_call: TRBD2; clone_size: -; j_call: TRBJ2-5; cdr3_length: 13; v_call: TRBV2; cdr3_nt: TGTGCCAGCAGTGGACAAAGCGGGAGAACCCAGTACTTC; cdr3_aa: CASSGQSGRTQYF
d_call: -; clone_size: -; j_call: TRBJ2-7; cdr3_length: 13; v_call: TRBV28; cdr3_nt: TGTGCCAGCAGTTTGACGGTACCCTACGAGCAGTACTTC; cdr3_aa: CASSLTVPYEQYF
d_call: TRBD2; clone_size: -; j_call: TRBJ2-7; cdr3_length: 15; v_call: TRBV7-7; cdr3_nt: TGTGCTAGCAGCTCGATTAGCGGGAGTCTAAACGAGCAGTACTTC; cdr3_aa: CASSSISGSLNEQYF
d_call: -; clone_size: -; j_call: TRBJ2-2; cdr3_length: 14; v_call: TRBV9; cdr3_nt: TGTGCCAGCAGTGGACAGGAGGGTACCGGGGAGCTGTTTTTT; cdr3_aa: CASSGQEGTGELFF
d_call: TRBD2; clone_size: -; j_call: TRBJ2-2; cdr3_length: 17; v_call: TRBV7-2; cdr3_nt: TGTGCCAGCAGCTTAGACCCGGGAGGGCCGACCACCGGGGAGCTGTTTTTT; cdr3_aa: CASSLDPGGPTTGELFF
d_call: -; clone_size: -; j_call: TRBJ2-2; cdr3_length: 14; v_call: TRBV29-1; cdr3_nt: TGCAGCGTTGGAGAACCCCCGGGCACCGGGGAGCTGTTTTTT; cdr3_aa: CSVGEPPGTGELFF
d_call: -; clone_size: -; j_call: TRBJ1-4; cdr3_length: 15; v_call: TRBV19; cdr3_nt: TGTGCCAGTAGTACAGGGACCTCAGGGAATGAAAAACTGTTTTTT; cdr3_aa: CASSTGTSGNEKLFF
d_call: TRBD2; clone_size: -; j_call: TRBJ2-1; cdr3_length: 15; v_call: TRBV11-2; cdr3_nt: TGTGCCAGCAGCTTCGGACTAGCTTCCCTAGGTGAGCAGTTCTTC; cdr3_aa: CASSFGLASLGEQFF
d_call: -; clone_size: -; j_call: TRBJ2-3; cdr3_length: 17; v_call: TRBV7-9; cdr3_nt: TGTGCCAGCAGCTTAAAGGTCGGGAGCGGGCTTTACGATACGCAGTATTTT; cdr3_aa: CASSLKVGSGLYDTQYF
d_call: -; clone_size: once; j_call: TRBJ2-1; cdr3_length: 14; v_call: TRBV7-2; cdr3_nt: TGTGCCAGCAGCTTAGGGGCTTCCTACAATGAGCAGTTCTTC; cdr3_aa: CASSLGASYNEQFF
d_call: TRBD2; clone_size: -; j_call: TRBJ2-1; cdr3_length: 17; v_call: TRBV27; cdr3_nt: TGTGCCAGCAGTTTGACAGGGGGACTAGCGGGAGTTGATGAGCAGTTCTTC; cdr3_aa: CASSLTGGLAGVDEQFF
d_call: -; clone_size: -; j_call: TRBJ2-7; cdr3_length: 12; v_call: TRBV2; cdr3_nt: TGTGCCAGCACCGTTGACAGCTACGAGCAGTACTTC; cdr3_aa: CASTVDSYEQYF
d_call: -; clone_size: -; j_call: TRBJ2-7; cdr3_length: 15; v_call: TRBV6-5; cdr3_nt: TGTGCCAGCAGTTACAGCGTAGGGCGCGTTTACGAGCAGTACTTC; cdr3_aa: CASSYSVGRVYEQYF
d_call: -; clone_size: once; j_call: TRBJ2-3; cdr3_length: 13; v_call: TRBV7-6; cdr3_nt: TGTGCCAGCAGCTCTATTAGCACAGATACGCAGTATTTT; cdr3_aa: CASSSISTDTQYF
d_call: -; clone_size: -; j_call: TRBJ2-7; cdr3_length: 13; v_call: TRBV29-1; cdr3_nt: TGCAGCGCCAACCAAGGACAAGCCTACGAGCAGTACTTC; cdr3_aa: CSANQGQAYEQYF
d_call: TRBD1; clone_size: -; j_call: TRBJ1-2; cdr3_length: 14; v_call: TRBV5-4; cdr3_nt: TGTGCCAGCAGCTCAGAGACAGGGTGGGGTGGCTACACCTTC; cdr3_aa: CASSSETGWGGYTF
d_call: -; clone_size: -; j_call: TRBJ2-5; cdr3_length: 13; v_call: TRBV11-2; cdr3_nt: TGTGCCAGCAGCTTGGCCAGCTCGGAGACCCAGTACTTC; cdr3_aa: CASSLASSETQYF
d_call: TRBD1; clone_size: -; j_call: TRBJ1-2; cdr3_length: 17; v_call: TRBV9; cdr3_nt: TGTGCCAGCAGCGTCACTACCGGGACAGGGAGGAACTATGGCTACACCTTC; cdr3_aa: CASSVTTGTGRNYGYTF
d_call: TRBD1; clone_size: -; j_call: TRBJ2-3; cdr3_length: 18; v_call: TRBV5-4; cdr3_nt: TGTGCCAGCAGCTTGCGGGCCCACCGGGACAGAAGCACAGATACGCAGTATTTT; cdr3_aa: CASSLRAHRDRSTDTQYF
d_call: -; clone_size: -; j_call: TRBJ2-7; cdr3_length: 11; v_call: TRBV7-3; cdr3_nt: TGTGCCAGCAGCGATTCCTACGAGCAGTACTTC; cdr3_aa: CASSDSYEQYF
d_call: -; clone_size: -; j_call: TRBJ2-3; cdr3_length: 19; v_call: TRBV4-3; cdr3_nt: TGCGCCAGCAGCTGGCGCCAAAGGGGGGCGTTCCCTGGCACAGATACGCAGTATTTT; cdr3_aa: CASSWRQRGAFPGTDTQYF
d_call: -; clone_size: once; j_call: TRBJ1-1; cdr3_length: 13; v_call: TRBV5-5; cdr3_nt: TGTGCCAGCAGCCGGACAAGGAACACTGAAGCTTTCTTT; cdr3_aa: CASSRTRNTEAFF
d_call: TRBD1; clone_size: -; j_call: TRBJ2-7; cdr3_length: 14; v_call: TRBV10-1; cdr3_nt: TGCGCCAGCAGTGGTGGACAGGGGTCCTACGAGCAGTACTTC; cdr3_aa: CASSGGQGSYEQYF
d_call: -; clone_size: -; j_call: TRBJ2-5; cdr3_length: 13; v_call: TRBV4-1; cdr3_nt: TGCGCCAGCAGCTACGGACCGCTCGAGACCCAGTACTTC; cdr3_aa: CASSYGPLETQYF
d_call: -; clone_size: -; j_call: TRBJ2-5; cdr3_length: 13; v_call: TRBV28; cdr3_nt: TGTGCCAGCAGCCTTGATAGGGAAGAGACCCAGTACTTC; cdr3_aa: CASSLDREETQYF
d_call: -; clone_size: -; j_call: TRBJ1-5; cdr3_length: 12; v_call: TRBV6-5; cdr3_nt: TGTGCCAGCAGTAACGGGCCCCAGCCCCAGCATTTT; cdr3_aa: CASSNGPQPQHF
d_call: TRBD1; clone_size: -; j_call: TRBJ2-1; cdr3_length: 15; v_call: TRBV6-1; cdr3_nt: TGTGCCAGCAGTAGCGAGGGGACAGGGGGGCATGAGCAGTTCTTC; cdr3_aa: CASSSEGTGGHEQFF
d_call: -; clone_size: once; j_call: TRBJ2-7; cdr3_length: 15; v_call: TRBV5-1; cdr3_nt: TGCGCCAGCAGCCCTCCCGGCAGTTGGCCCTACGAGCAGTACTTC; cdr3_aa: CASSPPGSWPYEQYF
d_call: -; clone_size: -; j_call: TRBJ2-1; cdr3_length: 15; v_call: TRBV25-1; cdr3_nt: TGTGCCAGCACCTCAGACGGGAGCCACTACAATGAGCAGTTCTTC; cdr3_aa: CASTSDGSHYNEQFF
d_call: TRBD1; clone_size: -; j_call: TRBJ1-2; cdr3_length: 13; v_call: TRBV7-8; cdr3_nt: TGTGCCAGCAGCTTGGACAGGGGCCATGGCTACACCTTC; cdr3_aa: CASSLDRGHGYTF
d_call: -; clone_size: -; j_call: TRBJ2-1; cdr3_length: 15; v_call: TRBV7-6; cdr3_nt: TGTGCCAGCAGCTTAGGGGCTAGCTCCTACAATGAGCAGTTCTTC; cdr3_aa: CASSLGASSYNEQFF
d_call: TRBD2; clone_size: -; j_call: TRBJ2-7; cdr3_length: 15; v_call: TRBV6-1; cdr3_nt: TGTGCCAGCATGAAGGGAGCTAGCGGAGCGTACGAGCAGTACTTC; cdr3_aa: CASMKGASGAYEQYF